This T cell receptor (beta chain) appears in the sequencing data of a study of beta chain features in type 1 diabetes. The study's findings and limits: Moderately but significantly shorter TCRB CDR3s were found in Type 1 diabetes patients in all four CD4+ subsets.

The germline gives CDR1 MDHEN, CDR2 SYDVKM. The CDR3 consists of 16 residues. The V gene end was trimmed by 5 bases and the J gene end by 3 bases; junction bases not matched to a gene: 7. Of the isolated RNA, all was reverse transcribed, and so the sequenced material was expressed TCRB transcripts. Sequencing used immunoSEQ multiplex PCR; TCRdb keeps in-frame clones, though not all of them. The table lists roughly 700,000 clones, about an eighth of them singletons, with 0.022% in the top ten. To note about this clone: Its specificity is unknown.

The source is a man aged 18 to 35 with type 1 diabetes. The specimen was naive CD4+ T cells from blood. The chain recombines TRBV28 with TRBJ2-7; 13 bases match TRBD2. CDR3: CASSPPGTSGIYEQYF. The CDR3 nucleotides are TGTGCCAGCAGTCCTCCCGGGACTAGCGGGATCTACGAGCAGTACTTC.